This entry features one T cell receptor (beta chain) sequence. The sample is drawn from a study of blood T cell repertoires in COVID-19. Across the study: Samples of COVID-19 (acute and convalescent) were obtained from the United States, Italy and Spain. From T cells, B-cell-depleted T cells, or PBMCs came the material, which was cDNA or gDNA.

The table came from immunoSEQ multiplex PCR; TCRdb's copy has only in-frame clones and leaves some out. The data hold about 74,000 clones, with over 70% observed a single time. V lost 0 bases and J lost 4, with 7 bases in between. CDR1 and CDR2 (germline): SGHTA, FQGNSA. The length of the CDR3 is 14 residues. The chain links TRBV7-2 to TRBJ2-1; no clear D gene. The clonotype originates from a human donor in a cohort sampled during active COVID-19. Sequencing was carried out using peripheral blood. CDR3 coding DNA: TGTGCCAGCAGCTTAGCTACCCAGTACAATGAGCAGTTCTTC. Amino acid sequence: CASSLATQYNEQFF. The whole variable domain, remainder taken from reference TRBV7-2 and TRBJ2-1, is GAGVSQSPSNKVTEKGKDVELRCDPISGHTALYWYRQSLGQGLEFLIYFQGNSAPDKSGLPSDRFSAERTGGSVSTLTIQRTQQEDSAVYLCASSLATQYNEQFFGPGTRLTVL.